These 27 T cell receptor beta chains were all obtained from the same sample, sequenced in a study of T cells in Graves' hyperthyroidism and ophthalmopathy. Researchers took RNA transcripts and amplified the TCR beta CDR3 regions from them. Initially, a first-round RT-PCR of the TCR CDR3 employed the HTBI primer set. From the multiplex PCR reads, TCRdb called clonotypes with MiXCR, one entry per CDR3 protein. The sample shows 300,000 to 500,000 distinct CDR3 sequences, just under 15% of them seen only once. Sequencing was done on a sample of blood. All receptors derive from a woman between 25 and 40 years old with Graves' hyperthyroidism.

The genes are TRBV19 and TRBJ2-1; 7 positions agree with TRBD2. Germline CDR1 reads LNHDA; CDR2 reads SQIVND (reference sequence). The CDR3 totals 15 residues. The trim removed 5 bases at V and 4 bases at J, leaving 8 bases unmatched. The CDR3 nucleotides read TGTGCCAGTAGTCCCCACGGCGGGGGTTACAATGAGCAGTTCTTC. This gives the protein CASSPHGGGYNEQFF.

This clonotype was picked up many times. The rearrangement uses TRBV5-1 and TRBJ1-1; 7 positions match TRBD1. The CDR3 runs to 15 residues. The junction had 9 bases not matched to a gene; V was cut back by 7 bases and J by 0 bases. CDR1 and CDR2 from the germline V gene are SGHRS and YFSETQ. DNA for the CDR3: TGCGCCAGCGCTACAGGGGACCCCTTGAACACTGAAGCTTTCTTT. Translation: CASATGDPLNTEAFF.

This clonotype was recorded a few times. The chain joins TRBV7-9 to TRBJ2-1, with 11 bases matching TRBD2. Trimming cost V 3 bases and J 5 bases; bases outside gene matches: 9. Germline CDR1 and CDR2: SEHNR and FQNEAQ (reference sequence). The CDR3 has 17 amino acids. This chain's CDR3 is CASSFSRTSGRDNEQFF. DNA for the CDR3: TGTGCCAGCAGCTTCTCCAGAACTAGCGGGAGAGACAATGAGCAGTTCTTC.

The V and J genes are TRBV20-1 and TRBJ2-2, with 7 bases identical to TRBD2. Germline values: CDR1 DFQATT, CDR2 SNEGSKA (reference sequence). The CDR3 has 17 amino acids. J lost 3 bases, V lost 1 base, and 11 bases had no gene match. The CDR3 region is CSARGSSGGVYTGELFF. In nucleotides, the CDR3 is TGCAGTGCTAGAGGTTCCTCGGGGGGAGTGTACACCGGGGAGCTGTTTTTT.

V is TRBV29-1 and J is TRBJ2-5; weak D call: TRBD1 (5 bases). In germline, CDR1 is SQVTM, CDR2 ANQGSEA. The CDR3 extends over 12 amino acids. Deletions cut 3 bases from V and 3 bases from J, with 8 bases between. The CDR3 sequence: CSVDYRKETQYF. CDR3 sequence (DNA): TGCAGCGTTGATTACAGGAAAGAGACCCAGTACTTC.

The chain has TRBV19 and TRBJ1-5; no definite D call. CDR1 LNHDA and CDR2 SQIVND come from the germline V gene (reference sequence). Trimming removed 7 bases at V and 1 base at J, with 8 bases between. The CDR3 loop spans 13 amino acids. The CDR3 here is CASTTMSNQPQHF. The CDR3 bases are TGTGCCAGTACCACTATGAGCAATCAGCCCCAGCATTTT.

This clonotype was seen repeatedly, ten times or more. The chain uses TRBV24-1 and TRBJ2-5, with 9 bases matching TRBD1. V lost 7 bases to trimming and J lost 3 bases; unmatched junction nucleotides: 2. The CDR3 totals 13 residues. Germline values: CDR1 KGHDR, CDR2 SFDVKD. CDR3 bases: TGTGCCACCAGGGGACAGGGTGAAGAGACCCAGTACTTC. Protein: CATRGQGEETQYF.

This clonotype was observed a handful of times. The chain carries TRBV7-9 and TRBJ2-7; no clear D. Trimming cost V 5 bases and J 7 bases, with 15 bases left between them. The CDR3 has 13 amino acids. Germline CDR1 is SEHNR and CDR2 is FQNEAQ (reference sequence). CDR3 sequence reads: CASSQARIGEQYF. CDR3 DNA sequence: TGTGCCAGCAGCCAGGCGCGGATTGGGGAGCAGTACTTC.

DNA of the CDR3: TGTGCCAGTTTACCCGGGACCGCTGGCAATCAGCCCCAGCATTTT. Protein: CASLPGTAGNQPQHF. This chain links TRBV19 with TRBJ1-5; possible D gene TRBD1, 5 bases. The CDR3 spans 15 residues. Deletions cut 8 bases from V and 2 bases from J, with 16 bases between. Germline loops: CDR1 LNHDA, CDR2 SQIVND (reference sequence).

This clonotype occurred many times. The junction departs from the called germline gene at one end, perhaps through a read error. The genes are TRBV27 and TRBJ1-5; the D is unclear. The CDR3 is made up of 14 amino acids. Per germline, CDR1 MNHEY and CDR2 SMNVEV (reference sequence). The CDR3 protein is CASSLSGSNQPQHF. CDR3 in DNA: TGTGCCAGCAGCTTATCGGGTAGCAATCAGCCCCAGCATTTT.

This sequence joins TRBV5-6 and TRBJ1-5; TRBD1 is a possible D gene (6 bases). The CDR3 runs to 22 residues. Germline-derived CDR1 and CDR2 are SGHDT and YYEEEE. V was trimmed by 4 bases and J by 2 bases, leaving 34 bases between them. The CDR3 sequence is CASSLGPGAREKVEGGNQPQHF. For the CDR3, the DNA is TGTGCCAGCAGCCTGGGCCCGGGGGCCAGGGAGAAAGTCGAGGGAGGCAATCAGCCCCAGCATTTT. Based on the CDR3 plus reference TRBV5-6 and TRBJ1-5, the full variable domain is DAGVTQSPTHLIKTRGQQVTLRCSPKSGHDTVSWYQQALGQGPQFIFQYYEEEERQRGNFPDRFSGHQFPNYSSELNVNALLLGDSALYLCASSLGPGAREKVEGGNQPQHFGDGTRLSIL.

The CDR3 reads CASGLVIGRVNQPQHF. DNA of the CDR3: TGTGCTAGTGGTTTGGTGATCGGGAGGGTTAATCAGCCCCAGCATTTT. V is TRBV12-5 and J is TRBJ1-5; no clear D. CDR1 and CDR2 from the germline V gene are LGHNT and FRNRAP. The CDR3 consists of 16 residues. Trimming shortened V by 0 bases and J by 4 bases, and 13 bases separated the two germline ends. Together with reference TRBV12-5 and TRBJ1-5, the CDR3 gives the full variable domain: DARVTQTPRHKVTEMGQEVTMRCQPILGHNTVFWYRQTMMQGLELLAYFRNRAPLDDSGMPKDRFSAEMPDATLATLKIQPSEPRDSAVYFCASGLVIGRVNQPQHFGDGTRLSIL.

This sequence joins TRBV29-1 and TRBJ2-1; a possible D gene is TRBD2 (6 bases). The V gene's germline CDR1 is SQVTM and CDR2 ANQGSEA. Trimming left V 4 bases short and J 10 bases short, with 23 bases between. The CDR3 has 15 amino acids. The CDR3 protein is CSVGGIAGGLGEQFF. The CDR3 DNA reads as TGCAGCGTTGGAGGAATAGCAGGAGGGTTAGGGGAGCAGTTCTTC.

Many counts were recorded for this clonotype. The genes are TRBV18 and TRBJ2-3; a weak D match, TRBD2 (6 bases). The V end was cut by 0 bases, the J end by 4 bases, with 14 bases between. Per germline, CDR1 KGHSH and CDR2 LQKENI. The CDR3 spans 16 residues. CDR3 in amino acids: CASSPPGLATPDTQYF. In DNA form, the CDR3 reads TGTGCCAGCTCACCACCAGGGCTAGCGACCCCAGATACGCAGTATTTT.

The rearrangement uses TRBV3-1 and TRBJ2-3; D possibly matches TRBD1 or TRBD2 (5 bases each). The length of the CDR3 is 11 residues. Deletions cut 8 bases from V and 15 bases from J, with 18 bases between. Germline V gives CDR1 LGHDT, CDR2 YNNKEL (reference sequence). CDR3 nucleotide sequence: TGTGCCAGCGAACACCGGGACGGCAGATATTTT. This gives the protein CASEHRDGRYF.

This clonotype was counted only a few times. This chain joins TRBV6-2 or TRBV6-3 and TRBJ2-7; tentatively, D is TRBD2 (5 bases). Per the germline V gene, CDR1 is MNHEY and CDR2 is SVGEGT. V gave up 5 bases and J gave up 0 bases, with 14 bases separating them. This CDR3 is built from 15 residues. CDR3 in amino acids: CASSPSPGNSYEQYF. The CDR3, as DNA: TGTGCCAGCAGTCCCTCCCCCGGGAACTCCTACGAGCAGTACTTC.

The CDR3 DNA reads TGTGCCACCACCGCGGGGGAGACCCAGTACTTC. This codes for CATTAGETQYF. The chain couples TRBV24-1 to TRBJ2-5, with D tentatively TRBD2 (6 bases). V lost 8 bases and J lost 5, with 8 bases in between. The CDR3 covers 11 residues. The germline CDR1 and CDR2 sequences are KGHDR and SFDVKD.

This clonotype has just a few counts. V gene TRBV28 combines with J gene TRBJ2-2; possible D gene TRBD1, 5 bases. Germline V gives CDR1 MDHEN, CDR2 SYDVKM. Trimming pared 7 bases from V and 6 bases from J, leaving 18 bases between. The CDR3 has 15 amino acids. CDR3 loop: CASTKGLQVAGELFF. CDR3 in DNA: TGTGCCAGCACCAAGGGTCTACAGGTCGCCGGGGAGCTGTTTTTT.

Many counts were recorded for this clonotype. The chain has TRBV30 and TRBJ2-5; TRBD1 aligns across 7 bases. From germline, CDR1 is GTSNPN and CDR2 SVGIG (reference sequence). The CDR3 sequence is 11 residues long. Trimming cost V 8 bases and J 4 bases; bases outside gene matches: 4. The CDR3: CAHWDRETQYF. The DNA of the CDR3 is TGTGCCCACTGGGACAGAGAGACCCAGTACTTC.

CDR3 amino acids: CASSFDSPNTGELFF. DNA of the CDR3: TGCGCCAGCAGCTTCGACAGCCCGAACACCGGGGAGCTGTTTTTT. The chain recombines TRBV5-1 with TRBJ2-2, with a possible D match to TRBD1 (5 bases). CDR3 length: 15 residues. Germline V gene sequence: CDR1 SGHRS, CDR2 YFSETQ. V was trimmed by 2 bases and J by 0 bases, leaving 8 bases between them.

This rearrangement joins TRBV12-3 or TRBV12-4 to TRBJ2-7; D may be TRBD1 (6 bases). V was clipped by 3 bases and J by 4 bases, with 10 bases between them. The length of the CDR3 is 13 residues. The CDR3 here is CASSLGHRYEQYF. The CDR3 nucleotides are TGTGCCAGCAGTTTGGGACATAGGTACGAGCAGTACTTC.

The V and J genes are TRBV5-1 and TRBJ2-1, with 8 bases lining up with TRBD2. V lost 6 bases, J lost 8 bases, and 13 bases stayed unmatched. Looked up from germline, CDR1 is SGHRS and CDR2 is YFSETQ. The length of the CDR3 is 15 residues. The DNA of the CDR3 is TGCGCCAGCACCCCTCTGGCGGGAGGTACCGATGAGCAGTTCTTC. Protein sequence: CASTPLAGGTDEQFF.

As for this clonotype: An end of the junction differs from the germline gene, which may be a read error. The CDR3 bases are TGTGCCAGCAGCCAGTCCCCAGGGGGATATGCAACTAATGAAAAACTGTTTTTT. The encoded protein is CASSQSPGGYATNEKLFF. The V call is TRBV5-1, the J call TRBJ1-4; 7 bases align to TRBD1. Germline CDR1 is SGHRS and CDR2 is YFSETQ. This CDR3 is 18 amino acids long.

This clonotype was picked up a small number of times. The rearrangement uses TRBV28 and TRBJ1-4; maybe TRBD1 (5 bases). The CDR3 consists of 15 residues. V shed 4 bases and J shed 8 bases, with 17 bases lying between them. CDR1 MDHEN and CDR2 SYDVKM come from the germline V gene. CDR3 coding DNA: TGTGCCAGCAGTTCCCAGGGTAGGGAGGACGAAAAACTGTTTTTT. This sequence encodes CASSSQGREDEKLFF.

The chain recombines TRBV27 with TRBJ2-2; 10 bases line up with TRBD2. Germline trimming cut 6 bases from V and 1 base from J; bases unmatched to any gene: 14. This CDR3 region has 19 residues. Germline lookup yields CDR1 MNHEY and CDR2 SMNVEV (reference sequence). CDR3 in DNA: TGTGCCAGCAGCCCTGTAGAAAGAGTAGCGGGAGGGAACACCGGGGAGCTGTTTTTT. It translates to CASSPVERVAGGNTGELFF.

This clonotype was recorded a few times. The chain combines TRBV28 with TRBJ1-2; 8 bases map to TRBD1. The CDR3 is 14 amino acids. With V trimmed by 7 bases and J by 5 bases, 9 bases remained unmatched. Germline V gene lookup returns CDR1 MDHEN and CDR2 SYDVKM. CDR3: CASISGTGVYGYTF. CDR3 nucleotides: TGTGCCAGCATTTCGGGGACAGGTGTTTATGGCTACACCTTC.

This clonotype was seen ten or more times. The chain is built from TRBV20-1 and TRBJ2-7, with 9 positions matching TRBD2. Germline values: CDR1 DFQATT, CDR2 SNEGSKA (reference sequence). There are 15 residues in the CDR3. With V trimmed by 5 bases and J by 0 bases, 8 bases remained unmatched. The CDR3 region has the DNA TGCAGTGCTTGGCTCGGGACTAGCTTCTCCTACGAGCAGTACTTC. It is translated as CSAWLGTSFSYEQYF.